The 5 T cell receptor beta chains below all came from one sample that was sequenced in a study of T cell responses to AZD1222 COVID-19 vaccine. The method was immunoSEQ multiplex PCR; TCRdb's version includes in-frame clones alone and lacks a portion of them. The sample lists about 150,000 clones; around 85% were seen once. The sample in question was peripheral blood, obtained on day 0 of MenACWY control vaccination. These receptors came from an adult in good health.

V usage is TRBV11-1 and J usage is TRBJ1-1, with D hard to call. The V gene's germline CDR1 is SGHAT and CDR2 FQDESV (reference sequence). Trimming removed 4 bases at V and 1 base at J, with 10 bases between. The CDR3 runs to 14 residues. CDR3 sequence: CASSSLTGNTEAFF. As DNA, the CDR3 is TGTGCCAGCAGCTCTCTGACTGGGAACACTGAAGCTTTCTTT.

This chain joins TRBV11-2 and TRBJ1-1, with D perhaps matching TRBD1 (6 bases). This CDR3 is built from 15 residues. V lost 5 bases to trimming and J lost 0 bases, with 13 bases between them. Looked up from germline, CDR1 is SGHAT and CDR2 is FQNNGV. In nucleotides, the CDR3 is TGTGCCAGCAGCCTATTCGGACAGCTGAACACTGAAGCTTTCTTT. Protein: CASSLFGQLNTEAFF.

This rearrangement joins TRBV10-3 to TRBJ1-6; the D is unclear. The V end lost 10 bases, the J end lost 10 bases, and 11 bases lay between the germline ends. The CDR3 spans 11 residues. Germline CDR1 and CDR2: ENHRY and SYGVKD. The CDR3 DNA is TGTGCCAGCGCGGAGAGGTCACCCCTCCACTTT. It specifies CASAERSPLHF.

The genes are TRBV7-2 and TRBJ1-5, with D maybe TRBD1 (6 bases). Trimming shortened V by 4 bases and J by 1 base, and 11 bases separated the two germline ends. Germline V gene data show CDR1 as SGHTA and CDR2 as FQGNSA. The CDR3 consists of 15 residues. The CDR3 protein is CASSSRTVSNQPQHF. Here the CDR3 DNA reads TGTGCCAGCAGCTCACGGACAGTGAGCAATCAGCCCCAGCATTTT.

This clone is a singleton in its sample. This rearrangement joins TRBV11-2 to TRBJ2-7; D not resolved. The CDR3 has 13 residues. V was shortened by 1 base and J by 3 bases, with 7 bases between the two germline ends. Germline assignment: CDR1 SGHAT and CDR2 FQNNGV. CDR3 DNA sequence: TGTGCCAGCAGCTTAGGGCAGCTCTACGAGCAGTACTTC. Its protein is CASSLGQLYEQYF.